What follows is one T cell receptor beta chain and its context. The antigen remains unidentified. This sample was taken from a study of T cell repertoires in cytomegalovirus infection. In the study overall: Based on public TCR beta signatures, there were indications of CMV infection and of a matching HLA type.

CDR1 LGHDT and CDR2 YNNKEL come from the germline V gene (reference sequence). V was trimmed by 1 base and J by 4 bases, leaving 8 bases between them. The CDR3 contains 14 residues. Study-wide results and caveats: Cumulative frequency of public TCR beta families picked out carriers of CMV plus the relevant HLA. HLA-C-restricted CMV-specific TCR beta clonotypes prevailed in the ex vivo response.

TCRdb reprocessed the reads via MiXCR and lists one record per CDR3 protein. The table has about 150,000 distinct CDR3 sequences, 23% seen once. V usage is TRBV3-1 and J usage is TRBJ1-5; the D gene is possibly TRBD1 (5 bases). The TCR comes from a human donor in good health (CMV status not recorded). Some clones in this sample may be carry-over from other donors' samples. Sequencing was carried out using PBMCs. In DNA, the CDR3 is TGTGCCAGCAGCCAAGGTTCAGGGAATCAGCCCCAGCATTTT. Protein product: CASSQGSGNQPQHF. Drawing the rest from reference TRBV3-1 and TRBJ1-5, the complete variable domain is DTAVSQTPKYLVTQMGNDKSIKCEQNLGHDTMYWYKQDSKKFLKIMFSYNNKELIINETVPNRFSPKSPDKAHLNLHINSLELGDSAVYFCASSQGSGNQPQHFGDGTRLSIL.